This TCR beta chain was identified during a study of control samples from healthy donors and cancer patients (dated by TCRdb to 2020 to 2022). As concerns this clone: The target of this receptor is not known. No much larger clone is present one base from it, and per-base qualities are unavailable.

Clipping removes 6 bases from V and 6 bases from J, with 6 as the unmatched junction base count. From cysteine to phenylalanine, the CDR3 is 13 amino acids long. The sequence is cut down to CDR3 DNA, 39 bases in frame from base 1. Reading the germline V gene gives CDR1 MNHEY and CDR2 SVGAGI. Library creation used the immunoSEQ multiplex PCR assay. TCRdb stores this immuneACCESS table with in-frame sequences only. Part of the clones is absent; in the studies checked, under half of the shortfall reflects unresolved V genes, and no reason is known for the rest. This sample lists roughly 170,000 clones; almost 90% were detected once. The ten largest clones capture over 4% of the sample.

The sequence joins TRBV6-5 to TRBJ2-3; a stretch of 7 junction bases matches TRBD2. Material: blood. The receptor's source is a woman aged 25 to 39 in good health. The bases read TGTGCCAGCAGCGTCACGGGGGGTGATACGCAGTATTTT. It translates as CASSVTGGDTQYF.